Listed here is a single T cell receptor (beta chain). These data originate in a study of blood T cell repertoires in COVID-19. Across the whole study: PBMCs, B-cell-depleted T cells, or T cells were the source of the cDNA or gDNA that made up the material.

Clones were sequenced by immunoSEQ multiplex PCR, and TCRdb holds only the in-frame ones, with some missing. This sample has approximately 160,000 clones, with 86% found just once. CDR3 length equals 14 residues. The V gene's germline CDR1 is MNHEY and CDR2 SMNVEV (reference sequence). Trimming took 2 bases from V and 6 from J, leaving 8 bases between them. The receptor comes from a woman aged 70-85 years with acute or convalescent COVID-19. The chain uses TRBV27 and TRBJ1-6, with a weak D call TRBD1 (6 bases). Sequenced sample: peripheral blood. Here the CDR3 DNA reads TGTGCCAGCAGTTTAGCGGGGGCTAATTCACCCCTCCACTTT. It yields the protein CASSLAGANSPLHF.